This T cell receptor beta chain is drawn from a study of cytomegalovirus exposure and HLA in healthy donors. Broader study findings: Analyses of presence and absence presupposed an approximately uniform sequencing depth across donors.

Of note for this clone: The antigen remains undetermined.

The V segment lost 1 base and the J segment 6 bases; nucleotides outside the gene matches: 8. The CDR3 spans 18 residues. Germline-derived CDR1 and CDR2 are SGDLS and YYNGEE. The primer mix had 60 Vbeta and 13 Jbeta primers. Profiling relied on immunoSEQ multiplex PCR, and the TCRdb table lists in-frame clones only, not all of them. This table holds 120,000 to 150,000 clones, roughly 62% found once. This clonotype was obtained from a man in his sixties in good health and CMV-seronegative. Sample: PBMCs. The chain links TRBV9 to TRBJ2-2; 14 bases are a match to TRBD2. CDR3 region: CASSVTTSGREDPGELFF. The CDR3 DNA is TGTGCCAGCAGCGTAACGACTAGCGGGAGGGAAGACCCCGGGGAGCTGTTTTTT.